This entry describes one T cell receptor (beta chain). The data are from a study of blood T cell repertoires in COVID-19. Study information: Some COVID-19 samples were acute and others convalescent; all came from the United States, Italy and Spain. Sources were T cells, B-cell-depleted T cells, or PBMCs; the material itself was cDNA or gDNA.

V lost 4 bases and J lost 6, with 8 bases in between. Germline V gene data show CDR1 as SGHAT and CDR2 as FQNNGV. CDR3 length equals 12 residues. Data came from immunoSEQ multiplex PCR; TCRdb stores just in-frame clones and leaves some out. The sample has over 200,000 clones; 88% are singletons. The sequence was collected from a woman aged 60 to 75 with acute or convalescent COVID-19. Material: peripheral blood. The V gene is TRBV11-2, the J gene TRBJ2-3; D might be TRBD1 (5 bases). DNA of the CDR3: TGTGCCAGCAGCTCAGGGCGGGATACGCAGTATTTT. Translation gives CASSSGRDTQYF.